This T cell receptor (beta chain) originates from a study of CD8 T cells in ankylosing spondylitis. Construction of TCR beta libraries was performed using quantitative 5'-RACE with molecular barcodes. TCRdb re-analysed the 5' RACE reads in MiXCR, keeping a single row per CDR3 protein. The sample carries roughly 240,000 distinct CDR3 sequences, roughly 32% recorded once. Study observations and caveats: A motif in TCR beta, a set of eight highly homologous variants, appeared characteristic of ankylosing spondylitis blood. The study looked at matched synovial fluid samples from ankylosing spondylitis patients. Disease-linked clones were reported to be significantly enriched there.

The count of this clonotype is one. What it recognizes is unknown. Material for sequencing was blood, either unsorted or a sorted T cell fraction (not recorded which). The clonotype comes from a male donor with ankylosing spondylitis or in good health (not recorded which).

In nucleotides, the CDR3 is TGTGCCACCAGCACCGGGGGACTAAGAAATGAGCAGTTCTTC. Translating it yields CATSTGGLRNEQFF. The chain has TRBV15 and TRBJ2-1; 7 bases map to TRBD2. Germline loops: CDR1 LNHNV, CDR2 YYDKDF (reference sequence). With 4 bases clipped from V and 7 bases from J, the junction kept 7 bases outside the gene matches. The CDR3 runs 14 residues.